A selection of T cell receptor beta chains follows, all from one sample in a study of T-cell memory formation after mild COVID-19. TCRdb reanalysed the 5' RACE reads using MiXCR and keeps one entry per CDR3 protein. In the table there are hundreds of thousands of distinct CDR3 sequences, 20% to 25% of which are singletons. The sequencing input was PBMCs or a T cell subset sorted from them (not recorded which). These receptors were taken from a man aged 18 to 30 who had mild COVID-19 (a few samples of this study predate the infection). Cell type and time point are not known. Both conserved end residues are part of each CDR3. The D gene is left open where the match is weak. The size of a clone is reported for some rows only, either as once, few or many, or as a class for expanded clones.

CDR3aa	CDR3nt	j_gene	abundance	v_gene	d_gene
CSGSQGPGSYNEQFF	TGCAGCGGCTCCCAGGGGCCCGGCTCCTACAATGAGCAGTTCTTC	TRBJ2-1	few	TRBV29-1	-
CASSYRRGTDTQYF	TGTGCCAGCAGTTACCGGCGGGGGACAGATACGCAGTATTTT	TRBJ2-3	once	TRBV6-5	TRBD2
CASSPGGQGGELFF	TGCGCCAGCAGCCCGGGGGGGCAAGGCGGGGAGCTGTTTTTT	TRBJ2-2	-	TRBV5-1	TRBD2
CASSSLMGPNTEAFF	TGTGCCAGCAGCTCGCTAATGGGACCGAACACTGAAGCTTTCTTT	TRBJ1-1	few	TRBV11-2	-
CASSQEVVGGGYQETQYF	TGCGCCAGCAGCCAAGAGGTAGTGGGCGGGGGCTACCAAGAGACCCAGTACTTC	TRBJ2-5	few	TRBV4-1	-
CASSYEGVSAIEQFF	TGTGCCAGCAGTTACGAAGGGGTATCTGCTATTGAGCAGTTCTTC	TRBJ2-1	-	TRBV6-2/TRBV6-3	-
CASSPQTAPSYEQYF	TGCGCCAGCAGCCCACAGACAGCCCCTTCCTACGAGCAGTACTTC	TRBJ2-7	few	TRBV4-1	-
CSARDGLKNTEAFF	TGCAGTGCTAGAGACGGGTTGAAGAACACTGAAGCTTTCTTT	TRBJ1-1	-	TRBV20-1	-
CASSLSWGRGYGYTF	TGTGCCAGCAGTTTATCATGGGGCAGGGGCTATGGCTACACCTTC	TRBJ1-2	few	TRBV27	-
CASSLDPGATNSPLHF	TGCGCCAGCAGCTTGGACCCAGGAGCTACTAATTCACCCCTCCACTTT	TRBJ1-6	-	TRBV5-1	-
CSVEPGGDYEQYF	TGCAGCGTCGAGCCAGGGGGCGATTACGAGCAGTACTTC	TRBJ2-7	few	TRBV29-1	TRBD1
CASSDSLPMNTEAFF	TGCGCCAGCAGCGACTCCCTTCCCATGAACACTGAAGCTTTCTTT	TRBJ1-1	few	TRBV5-1	-
CSAIQGVYGYTF	TGCAGTGCTATCCAGGGGGTTTATGGCTACACCTTC	TRBJ1-2	-	TRBV20-1	TRBD1
CATKSTGELFF	TGTGCCACCAAATCGACCGGGGAGCTGTTTTTT	TRBJ2-2	-	TRBV28	-
CASSEYAGGPYEQYF	TGTGCCAGCAGTGAATATGCAGGGGGCCCCTACGAGCAGTACTTC	TRBJ2-7	-	TRBV25-1	TRBD1
CASSWRPGEGADTQYF	TGCGCCAGCAGCTGGAGACCGGGGGAAGGGGCAGATACGCAGTATTTT	TRBJ2-3	-	TRBV5-1	-
CASSLAPVGSYQGTQYF	TGTGCCAGCAGCTTGGCGCCGGTGGGGAGCTACCAGGGTACGCAGTATTTT	TRBJ2-3	few	TRBV5-5	-
CASTPSGRGGYTF	TGTGCCAGCACTCCCTCCGGGCGCGGGGGCTACACCTTC	TRBJ1-2	-	TRBV28	-
CASSASTGSYGYTF	TGTGCCAGCAGCGCAAGTACAGGGTCCTATGGCTACACCTTC	TRBJ1-2	few	TRBV11-2	-
CASSLRAGFDTEAFF	TGTGCCAGCAGCTTACGCGCAGGTTTTGACACTGAAGCTTTCTTT	TRBJ1-1	-	TRBV7-8	-
CASSPPGTQGDNEQFF	TGTGCCAGCAGCCCTCCGGGGACCCAAGGCGACAATGAGCAGTTCTTC	TRBJ2-1	-	TRBV7-9	-